The TCR beta chain described here comes from a study of CD8 T cells in Susac syndrome. Germline assignment: CDR1 DFQATT and CDR2 SNEGSKA (reference sequence). V gave up 6 bases and J gave up 6 bases; unmatched junction bases: 14. This CDR3 has 15 amino acids. About 0.5 to 1 ug RNA was reverse transcribed with random hexamers. Amplification of TCR beta CDR3 was carried out by immunoSEQ multiplex PCR, which covered 54 Vbeta and 13 Jbeta segments. TCRdb redid the calling of the immunoSEQ multiplex PCR reads with MiXCR, one entry per CDR3 protein. This table has a few hundred thousand distinct CDR3 sequences, 75% to 90% appearing once.

The source material was CD8+ T cells from PBMCs. The TCR comes from a human donor with multiple sclerosis. V and J are TRBV20-1 and TRBJ2-1; 7 bases are a match to TRBD2. The chain's CDR3 is CSALIPGRVFNEQFF. For the CDR3, the DNA is TGCAGTGCCCTTATACCAGGGAGGGTCTTCAATGAGCAGTTCTTC.